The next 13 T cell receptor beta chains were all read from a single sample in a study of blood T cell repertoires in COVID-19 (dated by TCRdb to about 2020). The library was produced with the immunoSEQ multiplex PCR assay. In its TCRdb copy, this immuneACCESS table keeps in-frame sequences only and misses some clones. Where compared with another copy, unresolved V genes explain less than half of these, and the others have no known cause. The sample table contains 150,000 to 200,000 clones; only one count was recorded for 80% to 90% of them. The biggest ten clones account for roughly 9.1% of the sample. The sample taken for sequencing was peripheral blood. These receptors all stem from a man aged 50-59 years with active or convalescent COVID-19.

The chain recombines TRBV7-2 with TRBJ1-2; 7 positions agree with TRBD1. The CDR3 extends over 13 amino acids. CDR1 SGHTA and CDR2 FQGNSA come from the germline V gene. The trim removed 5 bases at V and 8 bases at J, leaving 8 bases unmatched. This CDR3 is CASSRGQAGGYTF. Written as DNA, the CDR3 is TGTGCCAGCAGCCGAGGACAGGCGGGGGGCTACACCTTC.

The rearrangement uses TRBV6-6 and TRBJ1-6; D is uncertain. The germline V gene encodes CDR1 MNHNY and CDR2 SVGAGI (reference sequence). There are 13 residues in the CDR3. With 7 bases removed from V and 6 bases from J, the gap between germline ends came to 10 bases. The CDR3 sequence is CASIWSLNSPLHF. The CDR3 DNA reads TGTGCCAGCATCTGGAGCCTTAATTCACCCCTCCACTTT.

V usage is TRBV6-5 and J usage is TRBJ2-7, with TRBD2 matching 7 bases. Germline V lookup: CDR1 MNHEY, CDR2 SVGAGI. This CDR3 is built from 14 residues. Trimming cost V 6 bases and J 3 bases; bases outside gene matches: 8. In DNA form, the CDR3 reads TGTGCCAGCAGCCGCCGGGGAGGGGTCTACGAGCAGTACTTC. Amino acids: CASSRRGGVYEQYF.

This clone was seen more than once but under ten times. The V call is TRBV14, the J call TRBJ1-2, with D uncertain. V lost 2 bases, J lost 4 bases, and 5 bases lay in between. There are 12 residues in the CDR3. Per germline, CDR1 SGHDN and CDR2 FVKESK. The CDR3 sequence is CASSQSRYGYTF. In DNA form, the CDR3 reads TGTGCCAGCAGCCAATCCCGCTATGGCTACACCTTC.

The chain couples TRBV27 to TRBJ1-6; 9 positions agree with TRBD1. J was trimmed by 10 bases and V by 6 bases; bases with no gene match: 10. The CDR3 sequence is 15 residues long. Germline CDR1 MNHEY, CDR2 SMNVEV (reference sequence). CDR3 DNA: TGTGCCAGCAGACTAGGGACAGGGAGGGAATCACCCCTCCACTTT. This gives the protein CASRLGTGRESPLHF.

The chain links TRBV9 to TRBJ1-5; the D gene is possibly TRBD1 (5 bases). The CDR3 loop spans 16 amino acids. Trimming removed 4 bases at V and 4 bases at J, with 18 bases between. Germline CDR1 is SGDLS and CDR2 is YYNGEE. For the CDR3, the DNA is TGTGCCAGCAGCCCCGACGGCAGGGCGTGGAATCAGCCCCAGCATTTT. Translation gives CASSPDGRAWNQPQHF.

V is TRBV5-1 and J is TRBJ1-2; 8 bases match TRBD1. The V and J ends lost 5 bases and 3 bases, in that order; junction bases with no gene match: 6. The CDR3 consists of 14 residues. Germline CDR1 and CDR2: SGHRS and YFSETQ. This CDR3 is CASRLAQGDYGYTF. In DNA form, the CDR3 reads TGCGCCAGCAGGCTAGCACAGGGGGACTATGGCTACACCTTC.

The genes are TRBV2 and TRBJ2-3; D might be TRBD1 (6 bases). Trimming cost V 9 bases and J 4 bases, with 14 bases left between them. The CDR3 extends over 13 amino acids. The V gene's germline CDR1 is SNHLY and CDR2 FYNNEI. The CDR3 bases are TGTGCCAGGGAGGACAGTAACTCAGATACGCAGTATTTT. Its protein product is CAREDSNSDTQYF.

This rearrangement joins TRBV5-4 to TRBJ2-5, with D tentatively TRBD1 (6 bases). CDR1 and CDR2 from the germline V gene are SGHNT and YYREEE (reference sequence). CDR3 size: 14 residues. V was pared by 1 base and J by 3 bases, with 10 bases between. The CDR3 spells CASSLQGQEETQYF. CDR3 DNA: TGTGCCAGCAGCTTGCAGGGGCAGGAAGAGACCCAGTACTTC.

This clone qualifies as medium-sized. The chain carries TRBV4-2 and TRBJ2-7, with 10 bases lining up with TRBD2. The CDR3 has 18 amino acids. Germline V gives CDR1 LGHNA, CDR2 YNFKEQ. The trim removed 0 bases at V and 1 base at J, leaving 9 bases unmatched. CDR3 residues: CASSQESMGLAQSYEQYF. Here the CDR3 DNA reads TGTGCCAGCAGCCAAGAATCTATGGGACTAGCGCAATCCTACGAGCAGTACTTC.

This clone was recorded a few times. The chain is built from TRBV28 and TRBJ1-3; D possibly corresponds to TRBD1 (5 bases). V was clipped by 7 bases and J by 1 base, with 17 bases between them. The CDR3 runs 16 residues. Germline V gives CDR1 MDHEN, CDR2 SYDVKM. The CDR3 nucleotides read TGTGCCAGCACCTATACCGGGACTCAGTCTGGAAACACCATATATTTT. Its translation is CASTYTGTQSGNTIYF.

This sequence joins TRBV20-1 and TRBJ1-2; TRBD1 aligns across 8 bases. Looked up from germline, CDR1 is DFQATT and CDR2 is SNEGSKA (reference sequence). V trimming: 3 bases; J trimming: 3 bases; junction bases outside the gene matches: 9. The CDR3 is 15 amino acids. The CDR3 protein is CSASRGSGGDYGYTF. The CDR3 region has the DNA TGCAGTGCTAGTAGGGGATCAGGGGGCGACTATGGCTACACCTTC.

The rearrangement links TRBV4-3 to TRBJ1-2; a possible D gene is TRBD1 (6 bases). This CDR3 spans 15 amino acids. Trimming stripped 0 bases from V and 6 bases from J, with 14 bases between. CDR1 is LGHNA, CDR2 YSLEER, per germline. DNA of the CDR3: TGCGCCAGCAGCCAAGACGGACAGTCAGAAAATGGCTACACCTTC. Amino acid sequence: CASSQDGQSENGYTF.